A single T cell receptor beta chain is shown here with its context. Its antigen remains unidentified. Clones were sequenced by immunoSEQ multiplex PCR, and TCRdb holds only the in-frame ones, with some missing. Of over 45,000 clones in the sample, 76% are singletons; the top ten hold 12%. Looked up from germline, CDR1 is SGHNT and CDR2 is YYREEE (reference sequence). V lost 5 bases, J lost 5 bases, and 17 bases lay in between. This CDR3 has 14 residues. The data belong to a study of a mutant IDH1 vaccine in newly diagnosed glioma. Study as a whole: An approximately 62% male, 37.5% female split and a mean age of roughly 37 years characterized treated patients.

Described time point: week 35, safety follow-up. Every vaccination contained 300 ug of the mutant IDH1 20-mer peptide and was paired with topical imiquimod. General study points: Among all patients, vaccine-induced immune responses occurred in around 94%.

This TCR came from a middle-aged man with glioma. This rearrangement joins TRBV5-4 to TRBJ2-7, with D possibly TRBD1 on 5 matching bases. This sample comprised PBMCs, obtained from a glioma patient whose treatment included an IDH1 peptide vaccine. The CDR3 sequence: CASSPTVGVDEQYF. For the CDR3, the DNA is TGTGCCAGCAGTCCTACAGTAGGGGTCGACGAGCAGTACTTC.